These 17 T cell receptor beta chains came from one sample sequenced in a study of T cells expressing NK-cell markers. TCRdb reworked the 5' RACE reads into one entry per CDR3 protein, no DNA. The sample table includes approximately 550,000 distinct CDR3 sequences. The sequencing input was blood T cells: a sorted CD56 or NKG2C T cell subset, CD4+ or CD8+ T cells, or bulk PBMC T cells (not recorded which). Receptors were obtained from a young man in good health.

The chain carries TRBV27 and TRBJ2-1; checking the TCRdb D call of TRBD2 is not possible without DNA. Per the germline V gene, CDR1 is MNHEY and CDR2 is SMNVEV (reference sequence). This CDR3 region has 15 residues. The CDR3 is CASSLLAGKYNEQFF.

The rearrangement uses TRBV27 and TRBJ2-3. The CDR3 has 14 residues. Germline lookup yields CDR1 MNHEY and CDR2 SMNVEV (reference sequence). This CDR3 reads CASKRQWVPDTQYF.

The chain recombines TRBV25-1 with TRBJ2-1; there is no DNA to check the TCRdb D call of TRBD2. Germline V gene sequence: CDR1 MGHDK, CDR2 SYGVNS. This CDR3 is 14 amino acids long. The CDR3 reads CASSEILAGVEQFF. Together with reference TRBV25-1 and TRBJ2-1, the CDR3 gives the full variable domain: EADIYQTPRYLVIGTGKKITLECSQTMGHDKMYWYQQDPGMELHLIHYSYGVNSTEKGDLSSESTVSRIRTEHFPLTLESARPSHTSQYLCASSEILAGVEQFFGPGTRLTVL.

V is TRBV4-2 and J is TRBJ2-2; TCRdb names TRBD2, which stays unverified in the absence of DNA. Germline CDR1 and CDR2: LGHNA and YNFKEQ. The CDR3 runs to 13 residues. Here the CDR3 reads CASGSVPPGELFF.

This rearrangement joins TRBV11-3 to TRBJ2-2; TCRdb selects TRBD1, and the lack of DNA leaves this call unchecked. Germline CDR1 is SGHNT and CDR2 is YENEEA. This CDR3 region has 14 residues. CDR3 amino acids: CASSSVGDTGELFF.

CDR3 protein: CASSPWDSNSGNTIYF. This chain connects TRBV12-3 or TRBV12-4 to TRBJ1-3; checking the TCRdb D call of TRBD1 is not possible without DNA. CDR3 size: 16 residues.

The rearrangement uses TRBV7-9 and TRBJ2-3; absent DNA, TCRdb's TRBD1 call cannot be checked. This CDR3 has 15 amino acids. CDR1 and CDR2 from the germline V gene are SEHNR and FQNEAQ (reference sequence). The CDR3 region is CASSPTGVGTDTQYF.

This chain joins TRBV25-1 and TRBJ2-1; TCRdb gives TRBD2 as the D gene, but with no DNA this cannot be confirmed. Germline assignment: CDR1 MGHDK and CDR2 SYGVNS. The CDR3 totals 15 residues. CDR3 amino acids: CASSSGPISYNEQFF.

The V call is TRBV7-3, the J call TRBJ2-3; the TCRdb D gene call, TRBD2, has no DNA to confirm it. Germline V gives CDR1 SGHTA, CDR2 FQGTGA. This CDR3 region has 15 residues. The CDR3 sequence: CASSPSSGLGNTQYF.

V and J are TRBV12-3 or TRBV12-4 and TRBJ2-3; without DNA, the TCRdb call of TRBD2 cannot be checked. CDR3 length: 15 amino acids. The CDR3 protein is CASSPTWESSDTQYF.

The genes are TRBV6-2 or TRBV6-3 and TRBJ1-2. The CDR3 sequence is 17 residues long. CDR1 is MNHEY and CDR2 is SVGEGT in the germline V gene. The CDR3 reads CASSYPTQAEANYGYTF.

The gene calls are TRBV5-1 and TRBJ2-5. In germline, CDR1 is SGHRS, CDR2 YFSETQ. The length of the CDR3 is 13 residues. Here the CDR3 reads CASSGDIQETQYF.

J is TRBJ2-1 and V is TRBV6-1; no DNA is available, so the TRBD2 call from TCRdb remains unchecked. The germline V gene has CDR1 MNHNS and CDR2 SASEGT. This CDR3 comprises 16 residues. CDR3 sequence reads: CASSEAGGGSYNEQFF.

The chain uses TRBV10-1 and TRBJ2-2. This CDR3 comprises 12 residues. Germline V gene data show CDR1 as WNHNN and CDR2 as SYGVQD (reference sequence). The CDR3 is CASSERTGELFF.

The CDR3 protein is CASRWVGDNQPQHF. The V and J genes are TRBV6-1 and TRBJ1-5. Germline V gives CDR1 MNHNS, CDR2 SASEGT. This CDR3 is 14 amino acids long.

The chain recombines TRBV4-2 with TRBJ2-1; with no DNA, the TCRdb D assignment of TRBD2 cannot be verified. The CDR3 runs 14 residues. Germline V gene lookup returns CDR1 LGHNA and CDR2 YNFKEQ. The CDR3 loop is CASSDSGRADEQFF.

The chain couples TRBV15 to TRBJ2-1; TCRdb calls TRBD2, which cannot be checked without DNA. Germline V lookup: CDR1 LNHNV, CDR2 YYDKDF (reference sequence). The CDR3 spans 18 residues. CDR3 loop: CATSSKGPLAGGVYEQFF. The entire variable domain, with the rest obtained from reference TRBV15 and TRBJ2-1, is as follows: DAMVIQNPRYQVTQFGKPVTLSCSQTLNHNVMYWYQQKSSQAPKLLFHYYDKDFNNEADTPDNFQSRRPNTSFCFLDIRSPGLGDTAMYLCATSSKGPLAGGVYEQFFGPGTRLTVL.